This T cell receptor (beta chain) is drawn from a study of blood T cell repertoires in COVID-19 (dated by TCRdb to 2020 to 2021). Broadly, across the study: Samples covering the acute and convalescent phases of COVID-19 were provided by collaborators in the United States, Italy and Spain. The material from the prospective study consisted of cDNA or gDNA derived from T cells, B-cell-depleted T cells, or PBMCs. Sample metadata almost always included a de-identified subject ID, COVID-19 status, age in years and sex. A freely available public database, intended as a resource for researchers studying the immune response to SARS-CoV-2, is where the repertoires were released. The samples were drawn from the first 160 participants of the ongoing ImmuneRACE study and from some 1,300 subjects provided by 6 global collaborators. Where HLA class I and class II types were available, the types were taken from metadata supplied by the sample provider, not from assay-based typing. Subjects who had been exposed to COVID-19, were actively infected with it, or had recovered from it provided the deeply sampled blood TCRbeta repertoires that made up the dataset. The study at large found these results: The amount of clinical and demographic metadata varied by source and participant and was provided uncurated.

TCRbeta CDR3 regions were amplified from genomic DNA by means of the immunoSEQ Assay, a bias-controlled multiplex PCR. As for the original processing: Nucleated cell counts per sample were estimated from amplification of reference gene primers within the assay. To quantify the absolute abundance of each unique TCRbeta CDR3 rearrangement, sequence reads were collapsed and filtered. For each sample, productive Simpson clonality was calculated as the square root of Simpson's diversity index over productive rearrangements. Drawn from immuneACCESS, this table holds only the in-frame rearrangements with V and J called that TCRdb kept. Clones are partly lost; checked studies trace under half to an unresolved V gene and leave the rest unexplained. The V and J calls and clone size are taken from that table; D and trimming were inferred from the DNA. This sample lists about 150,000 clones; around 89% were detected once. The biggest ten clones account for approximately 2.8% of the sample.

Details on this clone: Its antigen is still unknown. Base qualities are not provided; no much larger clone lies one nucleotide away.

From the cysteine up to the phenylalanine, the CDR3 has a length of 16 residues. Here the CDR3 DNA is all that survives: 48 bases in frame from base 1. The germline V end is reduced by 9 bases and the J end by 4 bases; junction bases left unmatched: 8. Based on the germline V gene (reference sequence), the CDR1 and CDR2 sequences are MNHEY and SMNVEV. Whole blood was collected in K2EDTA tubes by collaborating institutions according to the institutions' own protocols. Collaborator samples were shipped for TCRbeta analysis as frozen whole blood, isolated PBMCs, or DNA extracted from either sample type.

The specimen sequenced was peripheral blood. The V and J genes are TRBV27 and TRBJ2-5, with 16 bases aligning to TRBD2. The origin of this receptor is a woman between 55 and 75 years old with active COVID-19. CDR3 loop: CARTGTSGRAVETQYF. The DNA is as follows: TGTGCCAGGACCGGGACTAGCGGGAGGGCCGTAGAGACCCAGTACTTC.